A single sample gave rise to the 4 T cell receptor beta chains below, sequenced in a study of T cell responses to AZD1222 COVID-19 vaccine. Some clones are missing from TCRdb's copy, which holds only in-frame ones; the method was immunoSEQ multiplex PCR. The sample contains more than 100,000 clones, 87% of which appear only once. The sample here was peripheral blood, taken 28 days after the second AZD1222 dose. These TCRs come from an adult who received the AZD1222 COVID-19 vaccine.

This sequence joins TRBV29-1 and TRBJ2-1; D is ambiguous. The CDR3 runs to 10 residues. Germline-derived CDR1 and CDR2 are SQVTM and ANQGSEA. The germline V and J ends were trimmed by 4 bases and 5 bases, with 3 bases remaining between them. CDR3 loop: CSVGNNEQFF. DNA of the CDR3: TGCAGCGTTGGGAACAATGAGCAGTTCTTC.

This clone was seen once. The chain links TRBV4-3 to TRBJ1-4; no clear D. Trimming stripped 4 bases from V and 3 bases from J, with 15 bases between. CDR1 and CDR2 (germline): LGHNA, YSLEER. This CDR3 has 16 amino acids. CDR3 region: CASSLLIVSANEKLFF. The CDR3 bases are TGCGCCAGCAGCCTACTCATTGTATCGGCTAATGAAAAACTGTTTTTT.

This clone showed up just a few times. This chain uses TRBV12-2 with TRBJ1-1; the table assigns TRBD1, which was not confirmed against the DNA. TRBV12-2 is classified as a pseudogene. The CDR3 consists of 17 residues. Written as DNA, the CDR3 is TGTGCAAGTCGCTTTTATGCTAACAGGGGTGTTGACACTGAAGCTTTCTTT. It translates to CASRFYANRGVDTEAFF.

This clone was recorded a few times. The rearrangement joins TRBV6-2 or TRBV6-3 to TRBJ1-2, with a weak D call TRBD1 (5 bases). Per the germline V gene, CDR1 is MNHEY and CDR2 is SVGEGT. Trimming stripped 4 bases from V and 6 bases from J, with 12 bases between. The CDR3 is made up of 13 amino acids. For the CDR3, the DNA is TGTGCCAGCAGTTCACTCAGGGAACATGGCTACACCTTC. It specifies CASSSLREHGYTF.